What follows are 15 T cell receptor beta chains derived from one specimen sequenced in a study of CD8+ T cells in alopecia areata. Treatment meaning: oral pan-JAK inhibitor, 5-10 mg twice daily. Extraction and reverse transcription of RNA yielded cDNA as the sequencing template. Only in-frame clones appear in the TCRdb table, and some are missing; sequencing was by immunoSEQ multiplex PCR. Of about 120,000 clones detected, about 61% appear once; the ten largest clones hold nearly 30%. This sample comprised CD8+ T cells sorted from blood, obtained at week 4, from a patient treated with tofacitinib. These receptors were collected from a human donor with alopecia areata.

The rearrangement joins TRBV2 to TRBJ2-2; TRBD1 agrees at 11 bases. V shed 3 bases, J shed 6 bases, and the junction held 6 bases outside the gene matches. The germline gives CDR1 SNHLY, CDR2 FYNNEI. The CDR3 contains 16 residues. CDR3 in amino acids: CASSDSGTGGPGELFF. CDR3 sequence (DNA): TGTGCCAGCAGTGACTCCGGGACAGGGGGTCCCGGGGAGCTGTTTTTT.

This clone was seen more than once but under ten times. This sequence joins TRBV29-1 and TRBJ2-2; a possible D gene is TRBD2 (6 bases). The CDR3 has 15 residues. From germline, CDR1 is SQVTM and CDR2 ANQGSEA. Trimming left V 0 bases short and J 1 base short, with 9 bases between. This chain's CDR3 is CSVEDPAGNTGELFF. As DNA, the CDR3 is TGCAGCGTTGAAGACCCAGCGGGGAACACCGGGGAGCTGTTTTTT.

The rearrangement links TRBV19 to TRBJ2-6; TRBD1 agrees at 10 bases. The V gene end was trimmed by 5 bases and the J gene end by 0 bases; junction bases not matched to a gene: 7. The CDR3 extends over 18 amino acids. Germline V gene data show CDR1 as LNHDA and CDR2 as SQIVND (reference sequence). DNA for the CDR3: TGTGCCAGTAGTTCCGGGACAGGGGCCACCTCTGGGGCCAACGTCCTGACTTTC. Its translation is CASSSGTGATSGANVLTF.

V usage is TRBV2 and J usage is TRBJ2-2; 11 bases line up with TRBD2. In germline, CDR1 is SNHLY, CDR2 FYNNEI. After removal of 0 bases from V and 4 bases from J, the junction contained 7 bases not matched to a gene. There are 18 residues in the CDR3. CDR3 coding DNA: TGTGCCAGCAGTGAAGCGGCGGGACTAGCGGAGCTCACCGGGGAGCTGTTTTTT. This sequence encodes CASSEAAGLAELTGELFF.

This clone came up a few times. The chain is built from TRBV7-2 and TRBJ2-1, with D possibly matching TRBD1 (6 bases). CDR3 size: 14 residues. Trimming shortened V by 3 bases and J by 2 bases, and 8 bases separated the two germline ends. Germline V lookup: CDR1 SGHTA, CDR2 FQGNSA. CDR3 sequence: CASSLGAAYNEQFF. In DNA form, the CDR3 reads TGTGCCAGCAGCTTGGGGGCCGCCTACAATGAGCAGTTCTTC. Full variable domain (remainder filled in from reference TRBV7-2 and TRBJ2-1): GAGVSQSPSNKVTEKGKDVELRCDPISGHTALYWYRQSLGQGLEFLIYFQGNSAPDKSGLPSDRFSAERTGGSVSTLTIQRTQQEDSAVYLCASSLGAAYNEQFFGPGTRLTVL.

The chain employs TRBV7-2 and TRBJ2-3, with D uncertain. CDR3 length: 12 residues. CDR1 is SGHTA and CDR2 is FQGNSA in the germline V gene. V dropped 5 bases and J dropped 6 bases, with 9 bases sitting between them. Here the CDR3 reads CASSTTADTQYF. CDR3 coding DNA: TGTGCCAGCAGCACCACGGCGGATACGCAGTATTTT. Supplemented by reference TRBV7-2 and TRBJ2-3, the full variable domain reads GAGVSQSPSNKVTEKGKDVELRCDPISGHTALYWYRQSLGQGLEFLIYFQGNSAPDKSGLPSDRFSAERTGGSVSTLTIQRTQQEDSAVYLCASSTTADTQYFGPGTRLTVL.

J is TRBJ2-1 and V is TRBV7-2, with D tentatively TRBD1 or TRBD2 (6 bases each). Germline V gene sequence: CDR1 SGHTA, CDR2 FQGNSA. Trimming took 1 base from V and 7 from J, leaving 11 bases between them. The CDR3 contains 14 residues. In DNA, the CDR3 is TGTGCCAGCAGCTTAGAAACAGGGAGGAATGAGCAGTTCTTC. Translation: CASSLETGRNEQFF.

V is TRBV27 and J is TRBJ1-6; D unclear. V lost 5 bases and J lost 8, with 13 bases in between. This CDR3 spans 14 amino acids. Germline CDR1 reads MNHEY; CDR2 reads SMNVEV (reference sequence). The CDR3 here is CASSQTGSYSPLHF. Written as DNA, the CDR3 is TGTGCCAGCAGTCAAACGGGGAGCTATTCACCCCTCCACTTT.

This clone was seen more than once but under ten times. V usage is TRBV27 and J usage is TRBJ2-5; D is unresolved. Germline V gene sequence: CDR1 MNHEY, CDR2 SMNVEV (reference sequence). The V end lost 5 bases, the J end lost 5 bases, and 18 bases lay between the germline ends. CDR3 length: 15 residues. In DNA, the CDR3 is TGTGCCAGCAGTGGTCGGCAAACGCCAACGGAGACCCAGTACTTC. It is translated as CASSGRQTPTETQYF.

This CDR3 is CAWSVVSSYEQFF. Written as DNA, the CDR3 is TGTGCCTGGAGTGTGGTGAGTTCCTATGAGCAGTTCTTC. The J gene is TRBJ2-1, the V gene TRBV30; no clear D gene. In germline, CDR1 is GTSNPN, CDR2 SVGIG (reference sequence). This CDR3 has 13 residues. The germline V and J ends were trimmed by 0 bases and 8 bases, with 11 bases remaining between them.

The rearrangement uses TRBV5-6 and TRBJ1-1; D is ambiguous. This CDR3 is built from 13 residues. Germline loops: CDR1 SGHDT, CDR2 YYEEEE. The V end was cut by 0 bases, the J end by 6 bases, with 9 bases between. In nucleotides, the CDR3 is TGTGCCAGCAGCTTGGGGCCCGGATCTGAAGCTTTCTTT. It codes for CASSLGPGSEAFF.

J is TRBJ1-2 and V is TRBV7-2; no definite D call. The CDR3 loop spans 14 amino acids. Germline CDR1 is SGHTA and CDR2 is FQGNSA. The germline V and J ends were trimmed by 5 bases and 0 bases, with 10 bases remaining between them. The DNA of the CDR3 is TGTGCCAGCAGCATTGGAGGGACTAACTATGGCTACACCTTC. As protein: CASSIGGTNYGYTF.

This clone was observed a few times. The rearrangement uses TRBV29-1 and TRBJ2-5; D call uncertain. CDR3 length: 13 residues. CDR1 and CDR2 from the germline V gene are SQVTM and ANQGSEA. V was trimmed by 1 base and J by 5 bases, leaving 11 bases between them. This chain's CDR3 is CSVEVRTEETQYF. CDR3 in DNA: TGCAGCGTTGAAGTCCGAACCGAGGAGACCCAGTACTTC.

This clone occurred a few times. The DNA for the CDR3 is TGTGCCAGCAGCAGGACAGGGGAACTCCACTTT. This sequence encodes CASSRTGELHF. This chain joins TRBV28 and TRBJ1-6, with 9 positions matching TRBD1. There are 11 residues in the CDR3. V dropped 6 bases and J dropped 16; count of bases not matched to a gene: 4. In germline, CDR1 is MDHEN, CDR2 SYDVKM.

The rearrangement uses TRBV6-5 and TRBJ1-2; D not resolved. V shed 5 bases and J shed 4 bases, with 14 bases lying between them. The germline CDR1 and CDR2 sequences are MNHEY and SVGAGI. The CDR3 is made up of 14 amino acids. The CDR3 spells CASSVLGLGYGYTF. DNA of the CDR3: TGTGCCAGCAGTGTACTCGGACTGGGCTATGGCTACACCTTC.